This T cell receptor (beta chain) is from a study of cytomegalovirus exposure and HLA in healthy donors. The PCR was carried out with 60 Vbeta primers and 13 Jbeta primers. Sequencing used immunoSEQ multiplex PCR; TCRdb keeps in-frame clones, though not all of them. The sample records over 80,000 clones, 70% to 75% being singletons. Germline CDR1 is MDHEN and CDR2 is SYDVKM. Trimming removed 8 bases from V and 0 bases from J, with 14 bases in between. This CDR3 is 14 amino acids long. Overall study results and limits: Sequencing likely produced, as an artifact, a cluster of highly shared sequence variants.

Donors showed nominal health when sampled, although they likely had unrecorded immune exposures. On this clone: Antigen specificity is unknown.

The chain recombines TRBV28 with TRBJ2-7; D is perhaps TRBD1 (6 bases). The sample consisted of PBMCs. The sequence was obtained from a young woman in good health and CMV-seropositive. The CDR3, as DNA: TGTGCCAGCTCCCTATCAGGGGTCTCCTACGAGCAGTACTTC. This gives the protein CASSLSGVSYEQYF.